This T cell receptor (beta chain) is drawn from a study of cytomegalovirus exposure and HLA in healthy donors. Study-wide results and limits: V- and J-gene trimming in TCR beta was tied to a missense DCLRE1C variant by an analysis performed later.

The germline CDR1 and CDR2 sequences are SGHRS and YFSETQ. The J segment lost 0 bases and the V segment lost 6 bases, leaving 3 bases of the junction unmatched. This CDR3 has 16 amino acids. This PCR relied on a set of 60 Vbeta primers and 13 Jbeta primers. Sequenced by immunoSEQ multiplex PCR; TCRdb stores in-frame clones only, minus some. The repertoire consists of about 160,000 clones, with approximately 82% occurring once and the leading ten covering roughly 6.7%. Comments on this clone: What it binds is not known.

This sequence was found in a man aged 50 to 60 in good health and CMV-seropositive. The rearrangement links TRBV5-1 to TRBJ2-2, with 12 bases matching TRBD2. Sequencing input: PBMCs. In DNA form, the CDR3 reads TGCGCCAGCATCCCTAGCGGGGGGGCGAACACCGGGGAGCTGTTTTTT. Translated, it gives CASIPSGGANTGELFF.